Each of the 4 T cell receptor beta chains below was sequenced from the same sample in a study of shared clonotypes between healthy human individuals. Clones were read by immunoSEQ multiplex PCR, and TCRdb kept only the in-frame ones, dropping some. The table includes 1.5 million to 2.5 million clones, approximately 94% detected once. CD45RO-negative cells were positively selected for CCR7, leaving out terminally differentiated effector memory CD45RA+ cells. Sequenced: naive CD8+ T cells sorted from blood. These TCRs come from a man younger than 35 in good health.

Concerning this clone itself: This same CDR3 is encoded by further DNA sequences in the sample. V usage is TRBV6-6 and J usage is TRBJ2-7; possible D gene TRBD2, 6 bases. CDR1 and CDR2 (germline): MNHNY, SVGAGI (reference sequence). The germline V and J ends were trimmed by 2 bases and 7 bases, with 9 bases remaining between them. The CDR3 has 12 residues. The CDR3 DNA sequence: TGTGCCAGCAGTTACAGTGGACTAGAGCAGTACTTC. This encodes CASSYSGLEQYF.

This clone has only a few counts. This chain links TRBV4-1 with TRBJ1-1, with D possibly being TRBD1 (5 bases). Germline lookup yields CDR1 MGHRA and CDR2 YSYEKL. The CDR3 loop spans 14 amino acids. The V and J ends lost 4 bases and 4 bases respectively, with 13 bases between them. CDR3 region: CASSLEWGRTEAFF. DNA for the CDR3: TGCGCCAGCAGCCTAGAGTGGGGCCGCACTGAAGCTTTCTTT.

This chain uses TRBV29-1 with TRBJ1-1, with D tentatively TRBD1 (6 bases). The V and J ends lost 7 bases and 5 bases respectively, with 17 bases between them. The germline V gene encodes CDR1 SQVTM and CDR2 ANQGSEA. The length of the CDR3 is 13 residues. In DNA form, the CDR3 reads TGCAGCGACCAACAGGGCGGTATGACTGAAGCTTTCTTT. Residues: CSDQQGGMTEAFF. The full variable domain, completed using reference TRBV29-1 and TRBJ1-1, is SAVISQKPSRDICQRGTSLTIQCQVDSQVTMMFWYRQQPGQSLTLIATANQGSEATYESGFVIDKFPISRPNLTFSTLTVSNMSPEDSSIYLCSDQQGGMTEAFFGQGTRLTVV.

This clone was counted a single time. The chain employs TRBV7-8 and TRBJ2-7; 7 nucleotides agree with TRBD2. V gave up 2 bases and J gave up 1 base; unmatched junction bases: 11. CDR1 SGHVS and CDR2 FQNEAQ come from the germline V gene. CDR3 length equals 17 residues. The CDR3, as DNA: TGTGCCAGCAGCTTAACTGACAGCGGGACCTCATCCTACGAGCAGTACTTC. Amino acids: CASSLTDSGTSSYEQYF.